These 28 T cell receptor beta chains share one sample of origin, sequenced in a study of Ad26.COV2.S vaccination and SARS-CoV-2 variants. Specified treatment: roughly 18 received Ad26.COV2.S at low or high dose, single or two shots; 5 received placebo; per-sample allocation not given. The investigators took samples on day 63 after the first vaccine or placebo injection. Sequencing used immunoSEQ multiplex PCR; TCRdb keeps in-frame clones, though not all of them. The table has about 460,000 clones, about 88% seen once. The source material was peripheral blood, sampled in a trial of Ad26.COV2.S vaccine versus placebo. The receptors were sampled from a person between 18 and 60 years old who received the Ad26.COV2.S COVID-19 vaccine or a placebo.

As regards this clone: Within the sample, other DNA sequences also encode this same CDR3. The CDR3 is CASSLAGGAGDGYTF. As DNA, the CDR3 is TGCGCCAGCAGCCTTGCAGGGGGCGCGGGGGATGGCTACACCTTC. The V gene is TRBV5-1, the J gene TRBJ1-2; TRBD1 matches 8 bases. The V gene's germline CDR1 is SGHRS and CDR2 YFSETQ. The CDR3 has 15 residues. V lost 4 bases, J lost 6 bases, and 11 bases stayed unmatched.

V gene TRBV2 combines with J gene TRBJ2-1; tentatively, D is TRBD1 or TRBD2 (6 bases each). Germline V gene lookup returns CDR1 SNHLY and CDR2 FYNNEI. The CDR3 contains 15 residues. V gave up 6 bases and J gave up 4 bases, with 16 bases separating them. The CDR3 here is CASRGGLVGYNEQFF. The CDR3 nucleotides read TGTGCCAGCAGAGGGGGGCTGGTGGGATACAATGAGCAGTTCTTC.

The CDR3 DNA reads as TGTGCCAGCAGCCAAGGACAGGGGGTTTATGGCTACACCTTC. This codes for CASSQGQGVYGYTF. This rearrangement joins TRBV3-1 (or the pseudogene TRBV3-2) to TRBJ1-2; 9 nucleotides line up with TRBD1. The CDR3 is made up of 14 amino acids. V dropped 1 base and J dropped 5; count of bases not matched to a gene: 2. Looked up from germline, CDR1 is LGHDT and CDR2 is YNNKEL (reference sequence).

The chain combines TRBV6-5 with TRBJ1-1; no clear D. Trimming stripped 2 bases from V and 6 bases from J, with 10 bases between. CDR3 size: 13 residues. The germline V gene encodes CDR1 MNHEY and CDR2 SVGAGI. The CDR3: CASSYTYMAEAFF. CDR3 DNA sequence: TGTGCCAGCAGTTACACCTACATGGCTGAAGCTTTCTTT.

The genes are TRBV11-3 and TRBJ2-5; D is perhaps TRBD1 (6 bases). Germline values: CDR1 SGHNT, CDR2 YENEEA. The length of the CDR3 is 14 residues. The V gene lost 4 bases and the J gene lost 5 bases, with 14 bases spanning the gap. The chain's CDR3 is CASSSNRVDETQYF. The DNA of the CDR3 is TGTGCCAGCAGCTCTAACAGGGTGGACGAGACCCAGTACTTC. Full variable domain (rest looked up from reference TRBV11-3 and TRBJ2-5): EAGVVQSPRYKIIEKKQPVAFWCNPISGHNTLYWYLQNLGQGPELLIRYENEEAVDDSQLPKDRFSAERLKGVDSTLKIQPAELGDSAVYLCASSSNRVDETQYFGPGTRLLVL.

The chain is built from TRBV6-5 and TRBJ2-7; a weak D match, TRBD2 (5 bases). This CDR3 has 14 amino acids. Trimming cost V 0 bases and J 1 base, with 7 bases left between them. Germline lookup yields CDR1 MNHEY and CDR2 SVGAGI. The CDR3 coding sequence is TGTGCCAGCAGTTACTCGAGGGCATCCTACGAGCAGTACTTC. This translates into CASSYSRASYEQYF.

The chain joins TRBV20-1 to TRBJ2-2; the D is unclear. The CDR3 totals 11 residues. Trimming left V 2 bases short and J 4 bases short, with 2 bases between. Germline assignment: CDR1 DFQATT and CDR2 SNEGSKA (reference sequence). This CDR3 is CSARSTGELFF. CDR3 sequence (DNA): TGCAGTGCTAGATCCACCGGGGAGCTGTTTTTT.

The chain has TRBV2 and TRBJ1-3, with unresolved D. Per germline, CDR1 SNHLY and CDR2 FYNNEI. Trimming removed 0 bases from V and 10 bases from J, with 13 bases in between. CDR3 length equals 14 residues. CDR3 nucleotide sequence: TGTGCCAGCAGTGAAGCGGCCTCTCGAGAAACCATATATTTT. Residues: CASSEAASRETIYF.

The rearrangement uses TRBV5-1 and TRBJ2-3, with 7 bases fitting TRBD2. This CDR3 spans 17 amino acids. Trimming took 4 bases from V and 2 from J; bases not matched to a gene: 13. Germline V gives CDR1 SGHRS, CDR2 YFSETQ. The DNA of the CDR3 is TGCGCCAGCAGCCCGGGGAGGGGCGGGGGATTCACAGATACGCAGTATTTT. Translation: CASSPGRGGGFTDTQYF. The full variable domain, in which reference TRBV5-1 and TRBJ2-3 provide the parts outside the CDR3, is KAGVTQTPRYLIKTRGQQVTLSCSPISGHRSVSWYQQTPGQGLQFLFEYFSETQRNKGNFPGRFSGRQFSNSRSEMNVSTLELGDSALYLCASSPGRGGGFTDTQYFGPGTRLTVL.

The chain couples TRBV28 to TRBJ1-3; D unresolved. CDR1 is MDHEN and CDR2 is SYDVKM in the germline V gene. The V end lost 7 bases, the J end lost 6 bases, and 13 bases lay between the germline ends. The CDR3 runs 13 residues. The CDR3 loop is CASNLMMSNTIYF. The CDR3 bases are TGTGCCAGCAATCTCATGATGTCAAACACCATATATTTT. Using reference TRBV28 and TRBJ1-3 for the parts outside the CDR3, the full variable domain is DVKVTQSSRYLVKRTGEKVFLECVQDMDHENMFWYRQDPGLGLRLIYFSYDVKMKEKGDIPEGYSVSREKKERFSLILESASTNQTSMYLCASNLMMSNTIYFGEGSWLTVV.

The rearrangement joins TRBV18 to TRBJ2-1; D ambiguous. CDR3 length: 15 amino acids. The germline CDR1 and CDR2 sequences are KGHSH and LQKENI. The V end was cut by 1 base, the J end by 6 bases, with 13 bases between. CDR3 sequence reads: CASSPRWLESNEQFF. In DNA, the CDR3 is TGTGCCAGCTCACCACGTTGGCTAGAGAGCAATGAGCAGTTCTTC.

Note on this clone: Other DNA sequences of this sample code for an identical CDR3. This chain uses TRBV30 with TRBJ2-5; D is undetermined. The germline gives CDR1 GTSNPN, CDR2 SVGIG (reference sequence). Trimming shortened V by 0 bases and J by 5 bases, and 7 bases separated the two germline ends. This CDR3 is 12 amino acids long. The CDR3 DNA reads TGTGCCTGGAGTGTGGTGAGGGAGACCCAGTACTTC. As protein: CAWSVVRETQYF.

The chain has TRBV28 and TRBJ1-2; 7 bases match TRBD1. Trimming at V came to 4 bases and at J to 7 bases, leaving 9 bases not matched to a gene. Germline CDR1 MDHEN, CDR2 SYDVKM. The CDR3 spans 14 residues. CDR3 loop: CASSYDRELGGYTF. The CDR3, as DNA: TGTGCCAGCAGTTACGACAGGGAATTGGGTGGCTACACCTTC.

The chain recombines TRBV7-2 with TRBJ2-7; D is possibly TRBD1 (6 bases). The V and J ends lost 3 bases and 5 bases respectively, with 14 bases between them. Germline lookup yields CDR1 SGHTA and CDR2 FQGNSA. CDR3 size: 14 residues. The CDR3 loop reads CASSFAGDVHEQYF. The CDR3 DNA reads as TGTGCCAGCAGCTTTGCAGGGGATGTCCACGAGCAGTACTTC.

For the CDR3, the DNA is TGTGCCAGCAGCTTCGGGACAGGGGGTCTGGGCTCCTACGAGCAGTACTTC. Its translation: CASSFGTGGLGSYEQYF. This rearrangement joins TRBV11-2 to TRBJ2-7; TRBD1 agrees at 11 bases. Germline CDR1 is SGHAT and CDR2 is FQNNGV. The trim removed 3 bases at V and 0 bases at J, leaving 7 bases unmatched. This CDR3 region has 17 residues.

This chain joins TRBV11-2 and TRBJ2-1, with D uncertain. The V end was cut by 1 base, the J end by 6 bases, with 19 bases between. The CDR3 sequence is 17 residues long. The germline V gene encodes CDR1 SGHAT and CDR2 FQNNGV. This CDR3 is CASSLVADHSPFNEQFF. DNA for the CDR3: TGTGCCAGCAGCTTAGTGGCGGATCACAGCCCCTTCAATGAGCAGTTCTTC.

This sequence joins TRBV10-3 and TRBJ1-3; perhaps TRBD1 as D (6 bases). The CDR3 extends over 14 amino acids. Trimming took off 6 bases at V and 0 bases at J, with 9 bases between the two ends. Germline V gene data show CDR1 as ENHRY and CDR2 as SYGVKD. This chain's CDR3 is CAIRDSSSGNTIYF. CDR3 coding DNA: TGTGCCATCAGGGACAGCAGCTCTGGAAACACCATATATTTT.

The chain recombines TRBV9 with TRBJ2-5, with D possibly being TRBD2 (6 bases). Germline V gene lookup returns CDR1 SGDLS and CDR2 YYNGEE. The CDR3 totals 15 residues. Between the trimmed V and J ends, which lost 0 bases and 5 bases, there was a span of 14 bases. The CDR3, as DNA: TGTGCCAGCAGCGTAGACGGTAGCGGTGCGGAGACCCAGTACTTC. This gives the protein CASSVDGSGAETQYF.

The rearrangement links TRBV13 to TRBJ1-2, with D hard to call. This CDR3 has 15 residues. Trimming took 0 bases from V and 4 from J, leaving 12 bases between them. Germline CDR1 reads PRHDT; CDR2 reads FYEKMQ (reference sequence). CDR3: CASSLGFQESYGYTF. The CDR3 DNA is TGTGCCAGCAGCTTAGGCTTCCAGGAGAGCTATGGCTACACCTTC.

The chain joins TRBV29-1 to TRBJ2-3; D unresolved. CDR3 size: 8 residues. Trimming cost V 7 bases and J 8 bases, with 4 bases left between them. Germline V gene data show CDR1 as SQVTM and CDR2 as ANQGSEA. CDR3 coding DNA: TGCAGCGACGGTACGCAGTATTTT. It yields the protein CSDGTQYF.

The chain joins TRBV10-2 to TRBJ2-7; possibly TRBD2 for D (6 bases). The CDR3 totals 13 residues. The V end lost 5 bases, the J end lost 2 bases, and 10 bases lay between the germline ends. Germline V gene sequence: CDR1 WSHSY, CDR2 SAAADI. Written as DNA, the CDR3 is TGCGCCAGCAGTCGGGACTCGGCCTACGAGCAGTACTTC. It yields the protein CASSRDSAYEQYF.

The chain is built from TRBV27 and TRBJ2-5; D uncertain. Trimming cost V 8 bases and J 7 bases, with 14 bases left between them. Germline loops: CDR1 MNHEY, CDR2 SMNVEV (reference sequence). The CDR3 spans 12 residues. CDR3 DNA sequence: TGTGCCAGCTCCAACGTCCCGGGGACCCAGTACTTC. Its translation is CASSNVPGTQYF.

This chain uses TRBV5-1 with TRBJ1-1, with 7 positions matching TRBD1. V lost 4 bases to trimming and J lost 8 bases; unmatched junction nucleotides: 11. The germline gives CDR1 SGHRS, CDR2 YFSETQ. There are 14 residues in the CDR3. CDR3: CASSPAGMDREAFF. The CDR3 bases are TGCGCCAGCAGCCCCGCCGGGATGGACAGGGAAGCTTTCTTT.

The V and J genes are TRBV5-1 and TRBJ2-3, with D tentatively TRBD1 (5 bases). This CDR3 has 14 residues. Germline assignment: CDR1 SGHRS and CDR2 YFSETQ. V was shortened by 0 bases and J by 2 bases, with 7 bases between the two germline ends. The CDR3 region has the DNA TGCGCCAGCAGCTTGGGGACACCCACAGATACGCAGTATTTT. This sequence encodes CASSLGTPTDTQYF.

V gene TRBV28 combines with J gene TRBJ2-7; D is uncertain. This CDR3 is built from 12 residues. The V end was cut by 6 bases, the J end by 1 base, with 7 bases between. The germline CDR1 and CDR2 sequences are MDHEN and SYDVKM. The CDR3 DNA is TGTGCCAGCAGCCCGAGGTCCTACGAGCAGTACTTC. Translating it yields CASSPRSYEQYF.

This clone has just one count. For the CDR3, the DNA is TGTGCCATCAGTGTCCAGCGGGAGTTCAACGAGCAGTACTTC. This gives the protein CAISVQREFNEQYF. This chain uses TRBV10-3 with TRBJ2-7; 8 bases map to TRBD2. The CDR3 is 14 amino acids. Trimming cost V 4 bases and J 5 bases; bases outside gene matches: 7. From germline, CDR1 is ENHRY and CDR2 SYGVKD.

The chain links TRBV28 to TRBJ1-1; perhaps TRBD1 as D (5 bases). V lost 3 bases and J 10 bases, leaving 15 bases between the germline ends. Looked up from germline, CDR1 is MDHEN and CDR2 is SYDVKM. The CDR3 is 13 amino acids. The CDR3 DNA sequence: TGTGCCAGCAGTTTTGGTATCCCGGGGGGAGCTTTCTTT. It codes for CASSFGIPGGAFF.

A remark on this clone: Additional DNA sequences in this sample encode the identical CDR3. The chain uses TRBV5-1 and TRBJ1-1; D not resolved. Trimming pared 0 bases from V and 2 bases from J, leaving 5 bases between. CDR1 is SGHRS and CDR2 is YFSETQ in the germline V gene. This CDR3 spans 13 amino acids. CDR3 protein: CASSLGGNTEAFF. DNA of the CDR3: TGCGCCAGCAGCTTGGGGGGTAACACTGAAGCTTTCTTT.